The 18 T cell receptor beta chains reported below all come from one sample, sequenced in a study of blood T cell repertoires in COVID-19. TCRdb's copy holds only in-frame clones and misses some; the assay was immunoSEQ multiplex PCR. The table records roughly 110,000 clones, approximately 88% of them present only once. Sample: peripheral blood. The receptor source for this set is a woman in her 70s with acute or convalescent COVID-19.

This clone was picked up a small number of times. The CDR3 region has the DNA TGTGCCAGCAGTTGGCTAGCGAGCCTATCTAGCACAGATACGCAGTATTTT. Encoded protein: CASSWLASLSSTDTQYF. The J gene is TRBJ2-3, the V gene TRBV28, with D possibly TRBD2 on 6 matching bases. V lost 4 bases, J lost 0 bases, and 17 bases lay in between. This CDR3 comprises 17 residues. Germline-derived CDR1 and CDR2 are MDHEN and SYDVKM.

This clone has a handful of counts. V and J are TRBV7-9 and TRBJ2-7; TRBD2 agrees at 10 bases. V shed 7 bases and J 5 bases; nucleotides not matched to a gene: 11. The CDR3 runs 15 residues. From germline, CDR1 is SEHNR and CDR2 FQNEAQ (reference sequence). The CDR3 bases are TGTGCCAGCATCCCCCCCACTAGCGGGGATCACGAGCAGTACTTC. Translating gives CASIPPTSGDHEQYF.

V gene TRBV6-1 combines with J gene TRBJ2-3; the D gene is possibly TRBD2 (7 bases). Germline-derived CDR1 and CDR2 are MNHNS and SASEGT. This CDR3 region has 17 residues. V was pared by 1 base and J by 0 bases, with 14 bases between. CDR3 nucleotides: TGTGCCAGCAGTGAAGATGGAGGGGGGGGCAGCACAGATACGCAGTATTTT. Translation gives CASSEDGGGGSTDTQYF.

About this clone itself: The junction shows a germline mismatch at one end, possibly a read error. The rearrangement links TRBV6-1 to TRBJ2-7, with D perhaps matching TRBD2 (5 bases). Germline V gene data show CDR1 as MNHNS and CDR2 as SASEGT. The CDR3 has 11 amino acids. CDR3 region: CASSENYWTSF. DNA for the CDR3: TGTGCCAGCAGTGAAAATTATTGGACTTCCTTC.

The chain uses TRBV29-1 and TRBJ2-3, with unresolved D. V lost 4 bases and J lost 4, with 9 bases in between. Looked up from germline, CDR1 is SQVTM and CDR2 is ANQGSEA. The CDR3 consists of 12 residues. CDR3 loop: CSVAKPPDTQYF. CDR3 nucleotide sequence: TGCAGCGTTGCGAAGCCGCCAGATACGCAGTATTTT.

The chain joins TRBV10-1 to TRBJ2-3; D not certain. Germline CDR1 and CDR2: WNHNN and SYGVQD (reference sequence). Trimming took 4 bases from V and 0 from J, leaving 5 bases between them. The CDR3 is 13 residues long. For the CDR3, the DNA is TGCGCCAGCAGTGGAGAGAGCACAGATACGCAGTATTTT. Its protein product is CASSGESTDTQYF.

The chain employs TRBV28 and TRBJ2-3, with a weak D call TRBD2 (6 bases). The germline V gene has CDR1 MDHEN and CDR2 SYDVKM. This CDR3 is built from 15 residues. V was clipped by 5 bases and J by 6 bases, with 18 bases between them. CDR3 DNA: TGTGCCAGCAGTGTTAGCGGTCAGGCGGCGGATACGCAGTATTTT. Amino acid sequence: CASSVSGQAADTQYF.

This clone was recorded only once. The V and J genes are TRBV7-8 and TRBJ2-7; D remains ambiguous. The CDR3 has 11 amino acids. Germline V gives CDR1 SGHVS, CDR2 FQNEAQ. V dropped 5 bases and J dropped 2 bases, with 4 bases sitting between them. The CDR3 loop is CASSPAYEQYF. The CDR3 region has the DNA TGTGCCAGCAGCCCGGCCTACGAGCAGTACTTC.

This sequence joins TRBV5-3 and TRBJ1-1, with a weak D call TRBD1 (6 bases). TRBV5-3 is labeled an ORF, and its function is uncertain. The CDR3 has 12 residues. V was cut by 4 bases and J by 11 bases, with 15 bases left in between. The DNA of the CDR3 is TGTGCCAGAAGCACTCGACAGGAGAGGGCTTTCTTT. Its protein is CARSTRQERAFF.

The V call is TRBV28, the J call TRBJ2-7; D might be TRBD2 (6 bases). The CDR3 consists of 15 residues. Germline CDR1 and CDR2: MDHEN and SYDVKM. With 5 bases removed from V and 7 bases from J, the gap between germline ends came to 21 bases. CDR3 sequence: CASSPSGGVPREQYF. CDR3 coding DNA: TGTGCCAGCAGTCCATCCGGCGGGGTCCCTAGGGAGCAGTACTTC. The full variable domain, with the rest looked up from reference TRBV28 and TRBJ2-7, is DVKVTQSSRYLVKRTGEKVFLECVQDMDHENMFWYRQDPGLGLRLIYFSYDVKMKEKGDIPEGYSVSREKKERFSLILESASTNQTSMYLCASSPSGGVPREQYFGPGTRLTVT.

The CDR3: CASSLWGVSGEQYF. The CDR3 DNA reads as TGTGCCAGCAGCTTGTGGGGGGTTAGCGGGGAGCAGTACTTC. The chain has TRBV7-9 and TRBJ2-7; 7 bases map to TRBD2. Trimming took 3 bases from V and 7 from J; bases not matched to a gene: 9. CDR3 length equals 14 residues. CDR1 and CDR2 from the germline V gene are SEHNR and FQNEAQ (reference sequence).

A single count supports this clone. The chain uses TRBV6-4 and TRBJ2-1; no clear D gene. V was pared by 6 bases and J by 8 bases, with 23 bases between. Germline values: CDR1 MRHNA, CDR2 SNTAGT. The CDR3 length is 16 residues. The CDR3 region is CASSATTPGGLDEQFF. The CDR3 region has the DNA TGTGCCAGCAGCGCCACGACCCCGGGTGGGTTGGATGAGCAGTTCTTC.

This clone was detected only once. The chain has TRBV19 and TRBJ1-5; unclear D gene. The CDR3 contains 14 residues. Per the germline V gene, CDR1 is LNHDA and CDR2 is SQIVND (reference sequence). Trimming shortened V by 3 bases and J by 7 bases, and 13 bases separated the two germline ends. The CDR3 coding sequence is TGTGCCAGTAGTATTGGTGCAGTTCTGCAGCCCCAGCATTTT. Encoded protein: CASSIGAVLQPQHF.

The gene calls are TRBV5-1 and TRBJ1-2; no definite D call. The CDR3 sequence is 15 residues long. CDR1 SGHRS and CDR2 YFSETQ come from the germline V gene. V was shortened by 4 bases and J by 6 bases, with 19 bases between the two germline ends. The CDR3 is CASSVGSAEVHGYTF. DNA of the CDR3: TGCGCCAGCAGCGTGGGGTCCGCGGAGGTCCATGGCTACACCTTC.

In the case of this clone: Other DNA sequences from this sample encode an identical CDR3 as well. The chain employs TRBV28 and TRBJ2-7; maybe TRBD2 (5 bases). V lost 5 bases to trimming and J lost 0 bases, with 5 bases between them. The CDR3 length is 12 residues. The germline CDR1 and CDR2 sequences are MDHEN and SYDVKM. CDR3 protein: CASSSGSYEQYF. In nucleotides, the CDR3 is TGTGCCAGCAGTAGCGGCTCCTACGAGCAGTACTTC. Supplemented by reference TRBV28 and TRBJ2-7, the full variable domain reads DVKVTQSSRYLVKRTGEKVFLECVQDMDHENMFWYRQDPGLGLRLIYFSYDVKMKEKGDIPEGYSVSREKKERFSLILESASTNQTSMYLCASSSGSYEQYFGPGTRLTVT.

For this clone: One end of the junction is discordant with germline, which a read error may explain. This chain connects TRBV15 to TRBJ2-5; D call uncertain. This CDR3 is built from 15 residues. Germline CDR1 reads LNHNV; CDR2 reads YYDKDF (reference sequence). The CDR3 spells CATSRDQSFEETQYF. Here the CDR3 DNA reads TGTGCCACCAGCAGAGATCAGTCATTTGAAGAAACCCAGTACTTC.

This chain links TRBV7-9 with TRBJ1-2; 7 nucleotides agree with TRBD1. V shed 1 base, J shed 0 bases, and the junction held 11 bases outside the gene matches. The CDR3 sequence is 18 residues long. Germline lookup yields CDR1 SEHNR and CDR2 FQNEAQ (reference sequence). The CDR3 sequence is CASSLEFGTESSNYGYTF. The CDR3 DNA reads TGTGCCAGCAGCTTAGAGTTTGGGACAGAGTCTTCTAACTATGGCTACACCTTC.

The chain couples TRBV12-3 or TRBV12-4 to TRBJ1-2; 7 bases fit TRBD1. This CDR3 contains 13 residues. V lost 6 bases and J lost 4; bases outside the gene matches: 5. DNA for the CDR3: TGTGCCAGCAGCTCACCAGGGGGCTATGGCTACACCTTC. It encodes CASSSPGGYGYTF.